This entry describes one T cell receptor (beta chain). Antigen: not known. A single record per CDR3 protein comes from TCRdb applying MiXCR to the reads. Among 570,000 or so distinct CDR3 sequences listed, 40% were seen once. This sample was included in a study of T cell repertoires in cytomegalovirus infection. Findings and caveats of the study: Predominance within the ex vivo response was attributable to HLA-C-restricted CMV-specific TCR beta clonotypes.

This TCR was sampled from a human donor in good health (CMV status not recorded). Some clones in this sample may be carry-over from other donors' samples. Sample: cultured PBMCs, taken from culture after CMV antigen stimulation.

The CDR3 is CASSPPGLPLHF. The CDR3 DNA is TGTGCCAGTAGTCCTCCGGGCCTTCCCCTCCACTTT. The rearrangement joins TRBV19 to TRBJ1-6; D is unclear. Trimming left V 5 bases short and J 13 bases short, with 12 bases between. Germline V gene sequence: CDR1 LNHDA, CDR2 SQIVND (reference sequence). This CDR3 contains 12 residues.